This T cell receptor (beta chain) emerged from a study of PD-1 blockade in classical Hodgkin lymphoma. Produced via immunoSEQ multiplex PCR; TCRdb's table is partial and in-frame only. The repertoire has approximately 90,000 clones, around 80% of them found once; the top ten carry 17%. Described time point: cycle 4 day 1 (C4D1), after less than seven weeks of nivolumab. Every patient experienced relapse after autologous stem cell transplantation, and brentuximab vedotin exposure varied. Looked up from germline, CDR1 is GTSNPN and CDR2 is SVGIG (reference sequence). The CDR3 has 14 amino acids. V lost 0 bases, J lost 6 bases, and 13 bases lay in between.

The receptor's source is a human donor with classical Hodgkin lymphoma. The sequences come from peripheral blood mononuclear cells (PBMCs), collected before the fourth cycle of nivolumab. The rearrangement links TRBV30 to TRBJ2-3, with D uncertain. The CDR3 DNA is TGTGCCTGGAGTGTAGGGATCCTGGGGGATACGCAGTATTTT. Translating gives CAWSVGILGDTQYF.